The 20 T cell receptor beta chains in this list originate from one sample, sequenced in a study of OX40 agonist ivuxolimab in advanced cancers. The repertoire was sequenced with immunoSEQ multiplex PCR; TCRdb's copy has only in-frame clones and lacks some. The sample records just under 80,000 clones, approximately 90% being singletons. The input for sequencing was CD4+ or CD8+ T cells sorted from blood, taken in a trial of the OX40 agonist ivuxolimab. All receptors come from an adult with an advanced solid tumor such as melanoma, head and neck, liver or kidney cancer.

The genes are TRBV6-6 and TRBJ1-2; D is unresolved. This CDR3 is built from 11 residues. Germline values: CDR1 MNHNY, CDR2 SVGAGI (reference sequence). V was shortened by 6 bases and J by 8 bases, with 10 bases between the two germline ends. CDR3 bases: TGTGCCAGCAGCTTCTATGACGGCTACACCTTC. Amino acids: CASSFYDGYTF.

The chain links TRBV5-4 to TRBJ2-7; TRBD2 is a possible D gene (6 bases). CDR3 size: 15 residues. Looked up from germline, CDR1 is SGHNT and CDR2 is YYREEE (reference sequence). V was pared by 4 bases and J by 2 bases, with 16 bases between. The CDR3 region has the DNA TGTGCCAGCAGCCCTCAGGCGGGAATCGCCTACGAGCAGTACTTC. Amino acid sequence: CASSPQAGIAYEQYF.

The chain links TRBV10-1 to TRBJ2-7; no reliable D call. The CDR3 consists of 14 residues. Per the germline V gene, CDR1 is WNHNN and CDR2 is SYGVQD (reference sequence). V lost 0 bases and J lost 2, with 8 bases in between. The CDR3 region has the DNA TGCGCCAGCAGTGAGTCGATGGGTACCTACGAGCAGTACTTC. Translated, it gives CASSESMGTYEQYF.

The rearrangement joins TRBV2 to TRBJ1-1, with 8 bases aligning to TRBD1. Germline lookup yields CDR1 SNHLY and CDR2 FYNNEI. The CDR3 loop spans 17 amino acids. The ends lost 4 bases at V and 0 bases at J; junction bases unmatched: 10. CDR3 in amino acids: CASSAIDRGVMNTEAFF. CDR3 sequence (DNA): TGTGCCAGCAGTGCAATTGACAGGGGCGTCATGAACACTGAAGCTTTCTTT.

This sequence joins TRBV10-3 and TRBJ2-2, with 8 bases aligning to TRBD1. Germline-derived CDR1 and CDR2 are ENHRY and SYGVKD. The length of the CDR3 is 15 residues. The V and J ends lost 11 bases and 4 bases, in that order; junction bases with no gene match: 12. For the CDR3, the DNA is TGTGCCTCTAAGGACAGGGCTGACGGCACCGGGGAGCTGTTTTTT. Protein: CASKDRADGTGELFF.

The V gene is TRBV6-5, the J gene TRBJ2-7; no definite D call. Per germline, CDR1 MNHEY and CDR2 SVGAGI. V was shortened by 7 bases and J by 2 bases, with 15 bases between the two germline ends. This CDR3 region has 14 residues. The CDR3 sequence: CASTDAQDPYEQYF. As DNA, the CDR3 is TGTGCCAGCACCGACGCACAAGATCCCTACGAGCAGTACTTC.

The chain combines TRBV6-5 with TRBJ2-7; 9 nucleotides agree with TRBD1. Germline V lookup: CDR1 MNHEY, CDR2 SVGAGI. The V segment lost 2 bases and the J segment 4 bases; nucleotides outside the gene matches: 9. CDR3 length equals 16 residues. CDR3 residues: CASSYGSGQGPYEQYF. The CDR3 coding sequence is TGTGCCAGCAGTTACGGATCGGGACAGGGCCCATACGAGCAGTACTTC.

This chain uses TRBV28 with TRBJ2-5; 9 bases line up with TRBD2. Looked up from germline, CDR1 is MDHEN and CDR2 is SYDVKM. V trimming: 5 bases; J trimming: 6 bases; junction bases outside the gene matches: 13. CDR3 length: 16 amino acids. The CDR3 is CASSLGIAGEGKTQYF. For the CDR3, the DNA is TGTGCCAGCAGTCTAGGAATAGCGGGAGAGGGGAAGACCCAGTACTTC.

J is TRBJ1-2 and V is TRBV5-5, with D maybe TRBD1 (5 bases). This CDR3 has 14 amino acids. CDR1 is SGHKS, CDR2 YYEKEE, per germline (reference sequence). Between the trimmed V and J ends, which lost 4 bases and 1 base, there was a span of 11 bases. The CDR3 nucleotides read TGTGCCAGCAGCCCAACAGGTCTTAACTATGGCTACACCTTC. It codes for CASSPTGLNYGYTF.

The V gene is TRBV5-6, the J gene TRBJ2-1, with D hard to call. Trimming pared 5 bases from V and 10 bases from J, leaving 19 bases between. Per germline, CDR1 SGHDT and CDR2 YYEEEE. This CDR3 spans 14 amino acids. The CDR3 DNA is TGTGCCAGCAGTGGGCTCTCTTACTACTACGAGCAGTTCTTC. Its translation is CASSGLSYYYEQFF.

The V call is TRBV9, the J call TRBJ2-6, with D possibly matching TRBD2 (5 bases). The CDR3 runs 17 residues. Trimming pared 4 bases from V and 0 bases from J, leaving 14 bases between. Germline V gene sequence: CDR1 SGDLS, CDR2 YYNGEE. The CDR3 DNA is TGTGCCAGCAGCCGTGGCGGGCCGAGCTCTGGGGCCAACGTCCTGACTTTC. This translates into CASSRGGPSSGANVLTF.

V is TRBV4-1 and J is TRBJ2-7, with D perhaps given as TRBD1 or TRBD2 (5 bases each). The length of the CDR3 is 14 residues. The V end lost 0 bases, the J end lost 4 bases, and 10 bases lay between the germline ends. Germline CDR1 is MGHRA and CDR2 is YSYEKL. In nucleotides, the CDR3 is TGCGCCAGCAGCCAAGATCGGGGCGGTTACGAGCAGTACTTC. Protein product: CASSQDRGGYEQYF.

This clone was recorded a few times. This chain connects TRBV15 to TRBJ1-5; 7 positions match TRBD1. The germline V gene encodes CDR1 LNHNV and CDR2 YYDKDF (reference sequence). The CDR3 contains 16 residues. After removal of 0 bases from V and 5 bases from J, the junction contained 7 bases not matched to a gene. The CDR3 coding sequence is TGTGCCACCAGCAGAGATGTGTCAGGGGGTCATCAGCCCCAGCATTTT. Translating it yields CATSRDVSGGHQPQHF. Full variable domain (remainder filled in from reference TRBV15 and TRBJ1-5): DAMVIQNPRYQVTQFGKPVTLSCSQTLNHNVMYWYQQKSSQAPKLLFHYYDKDFNNEADTPDNFQSRRPNTSFCFLDIRSPGLGDTAMYLCATSRDVSGGHQPQHFGDGTRLSIL.

The chain joins TRBV5-5 to TRBJ2-7; D call uncertain. V was cut by 4 bases and J by 4 bases, with 9 bases left in between. Germline V lookup: CDR1 SGHKS, CDR2 YYEKEE (reference sequence). This CDR3 has 12 residues. CDR3 loop: CASSLQLYEQYF. The CDR3 DNA is TGTGCCAGCAGCCTACAGCTTTACGAGCAGTACTTC. The full variable domain, its missing parts supplied by reference TRBV5-5 and TRBJ2-7, is DAGVTQSPTHLIKTRGQQVTLRCSPISGHKSVSWYQQVLGQGPQFIFQYYEKEERGRGNFPDRFSARQFPNYSSELNVNALLLGDSALYLCASSLQLYEQYFGPGTRLTVT.

This chain joins TRBV7-8 and TRBJ2-2, with 7 bases aligning to TRBD2. The CDR3 runs 16 residues. Looked up from germline, CDR1 is SGHVS and CDR2 is FQNEAQ. The V gene end was trimmed by 2 bases and the J gene end by 1 base; junction bases not matched to a gene: 4. The CDR3 DNA reads TGTGCCAGCAGCTTACTGGGCGGGGGGAACACCGGGGAGCTGTTTTTT. This translates into CASSLLGGGNTGELFF.

This rearrangement joins TRBV11-2 to TRBJ2-1, with 8 bases matching TRBD2. This CDR3 is 17 amino acids long. V dropped 3 bases and J dropped 2; count of bases not matched to a gene: 9. Germline lookup yields CDR1 SGHAT and CDR2 FQNNGV. In nucleotides, the CDR3 is TGTGCCAGCAGCTTCCCGGGTAGCGGGGCTGCCTACAATGAGCAGTTCTTC. It encodes CASSFPGSGAAYNEQFF. Supplemented by reference TRBV11-2 and TRBJ2-1, the full variable domain reads EAGVAQSPRYKIIEKRQSVAFWCNPISGHATLYWYQQILGQGPKLLIQFQNNGVVDDSQLPKDRFSAERLKGVDSTLKIQPAKLEDSAVYLCASSFPGSGAAYNEQFFGPGTRLTVL.

This clone was observed a handful of times. This chain links TRBV11-2 with TRBJ2-7; 10 nucleotides align to TRBD2. CDR1 and CDR2 from the germline V gene are SGHAT and FQNNGV. V shed 2 bases and J 2 bases; nucleotides not matched to a gene: 6. The CDR3 runs 16 residues. This chain's CDR3 is CASSLSGAGGTYEQYF. The CDR3 nucleotides are TGTGCCAGCAGCTTAAGTGGAGCGGGAGGGACCTACGAGCAGTACTTC. Based on the CDR3 plus reference TRBV11-2 and TRBJ2-7, the full variable domain is EAGVAQSPRYKIIEKRQSVAFWCNPISGHATLYWYQQILGQGPKLLIQFQNNGVVDDSQLPKDRFSAERLKGVDSTLKIQPAKLEDSAVYLCASSLSGAGGTYEQYFGPGTRLTVT.

The chain recombines TRBV10-1 with TRBJ2-7; 11 bases agree with TRBD2. V lost 0 bases and J lost 5; bases outside the gene matches: 6. CDR1 and CDR2 (germline): WNHNN, SYGVQD (reference sequence). The CDR3 is 16 residues long. The CDR3 reads CASSESVLAGAHEQYF. The CDR3 nucleotides read TGCGCCAGCAGTGAGTCAGTACTAGCGGGAGCTCACGAGCAGTACTTC.

The CDR3 spells CASSPGAQLVNEQFF. The CDR3 DNA is TGTGCCAGCTCACCAGGCGCCCAGCTAGTCAATGAGCAGTTCTTC. V is TRBV18 and J is TRBJ2-1; D gene ambiguous. The V and J ends lost 2 bases and 6 bases respectively, with 14 bases between them. CDR1 and CDR2 (germline): KGHSH, LQKENI. The CDR3 covers 15 residues.

The genes are TRBV30 and TRBJ2-3; 12 nucleotides agree with TRBD2. Looked up from germline, CDR1 is GTSNPN and CDR2 is SVGIG (reference sequence). The CDR3 has 17 residues. V shed 8 bases and J 2 bases; nucleotides not matched to a gene: 14. CDR3 nucleotide sequence: TGTGCCCTGGGGGCTAGCGGGAGGGGTGGGCCCACAGATACGCAGTATTTT. It translates to CALGASGRGGPTDTQYF.